A single T cell receptor beta chain is shown here with its context. Antigen: not known. TCRdb itself ran the reads through MiXCR, one entry per CDR3 protein. The profile covers about 310,000 distinct CDR3 sequences, with roughly 16% appearing a single time and around 12% taken by the ten largest. This record comes from a study of T cell repertoires in cytomegalovirus infection. Across the study: Based on public TCR beta signatures, there were indications of CMV infection and of a matching HLA type.

Points from the study as a whole: The study found HLA-C-restricted CMV-specific TCR beta clonotypes dominating the ex vivo response. Summed frequency of shared TCR beta families picked out CMV carriers who also had the relevant HLA.

J lost 5 bases, V lost 3 bases, and 17 bases had no gene match. The germline V gene has CDR1 ENHRY and CDR2 SYGVKD. The CDR3 is made up of 18 amino acids. The chain recombines TRBV10-3 with TRBJ1-2; 8 nucleotides align to TRBD1. The sample was PBMCs. The source is a human donor in good health (CMV status not recorded). Some clones in this sample may be carry-over from other donors' samples. The CDR3 DNA sequence: TGTGCCATCAGTGATCGGACAGGGCCGTCGGTCGAACCATATGGCTACACCTTC. Its protein product is CAISDRTGPSVEPYGYTF.